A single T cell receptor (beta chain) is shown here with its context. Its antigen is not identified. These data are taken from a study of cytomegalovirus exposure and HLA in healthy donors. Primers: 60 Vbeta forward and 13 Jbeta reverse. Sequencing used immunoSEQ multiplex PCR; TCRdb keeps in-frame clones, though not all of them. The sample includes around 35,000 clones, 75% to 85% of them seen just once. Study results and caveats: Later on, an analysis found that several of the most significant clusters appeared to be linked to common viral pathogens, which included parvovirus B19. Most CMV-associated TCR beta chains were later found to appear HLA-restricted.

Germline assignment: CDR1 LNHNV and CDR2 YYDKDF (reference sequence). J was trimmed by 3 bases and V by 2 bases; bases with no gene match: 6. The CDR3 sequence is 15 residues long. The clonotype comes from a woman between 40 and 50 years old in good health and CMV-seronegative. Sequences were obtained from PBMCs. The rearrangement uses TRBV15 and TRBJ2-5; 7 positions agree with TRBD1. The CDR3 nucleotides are TGTGCCACCAGCAGACAGGGGGACAGCAAAGAGACCCAGTACTTC. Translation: CATSRQGDSKETQYF.